This entry is about one TCR beta chain. Its antigen is currently not known. Within one base of it there is no much larger clone, and no base qualities were kept. The instrument given in TCRdb is Illumina HiSeq 2000. Multiplex PCR amplification was used to generate the TCR beta chain libraries. The amplified TCR beta chain products were analyzed by high-throughput sequencing. TCRdb reran the public reads through fastp at Q25 and MiXCR, keeping productive beta chains. Every distinct CDR3 protein forms one entry, paired with its most common genes and DNA. This sample lists about 180,000 distinct CDR3 sequences; roughly 30% were detected once. The ten largest clonotypes hold around 4% of the sample. The data derive from a study of breast tumors, draining lymph nodes, adjacent tissues (dated by TCRdb to the mid-2010s). Broadly, across the study: Breast cancer patients provided tumor, adjacent nontumor tissue and axillary lymph nodes, and the study compared the TCR beta repertoires across these three sources. The study aimed to assess the relationships and possible T-cell exchange between tumor, surrounding tissue and draining lymph node repertoires in human breast cancer.

CDR3 length: 15 amino acids, cysteine to phenylalanine. Only CDR3 DNA is held: 45 bases, read in frame from base 1. The germline V gene specifies MNHNS as CDR1 and SASEGT as CDR2. After removal of 5 bases from V and 7 bases from J, the junction retains 13 bases not matched to a gene. The research as a whole found: The data were considered consistent with the idea that most tumor T cells come from the lymph node and then expand in tumor tissue. Tumor T-cell repertoires showed less diversity than lymph node repertoires and more diversity than nontumor tissue repertoires, and tumor T-cell repertoires showed preferential V and J gene usage. The study presented the conclusion that tumor T cells originate in lymph nodes as consistent with a hypothesis, not as something directly demonstrated. Tumor and nontumor tissue repertoires were significantly more similar in luminal-like than in basal-like breast cancer.

The lymph node samples were taken from the axillary draining lymph nodes of breast cancer patients. This clonotype was obtained from a female donor with breast cancer. Some clones in this sample may be carry-over from other donors' samples. Recombination connected TRBV6-1 to TRBJ1-2; a stretch of 7 junction bases matches TRBD1. Sequences were obtained from axillary lymph node tissue. The sequenced DNA is TGTGCCAGCAGTACGACCCCGACAGGGCGGGGTGGCTACACCTTC. The encoded protein is CASSTTPTGRGGYTF.